The clone carrying this TCR beta chain has only one observation. What it binds is not known. TCRdb's copy holds only in-frame clones and misses some; the assay was immunoSEQ multiplex PCR. The repertoire includes about 90,000 clones, about 90% of them detected once, and 4% to 6% sits in the top ten. Germline V gene lookup returns CDR1 MNHEY and CDR2 SVGAGI. This CDR3 has 13 residues. With 6 bases clipped from V and 1 base from J, the junction kept 3 bases outside the gene matches. The source of the sample is a study of T cell responses to AZD1222 COVID-19 vaccine. Findings and limits, study-wide: After two AZD1222 doses, spike-specific TCR breadth and depth rose versus day 0. Reportedly, nearly half the spike-specific TCRs target unmutated variant regions. Possibly, clonal diversity was underestimated; donors were largely white British and included more females. Baseline seropositives among AZD1222 recipients totaled only five to seven.

The sequence was collected from an adult in good health. The V gene is TRBV6-5, the J gene TRBJ2-7; 7 nucleotides line up with TRBD1. The sequenced sample was peripheral blood, obtained on day 0 of MenACWY control vaccination. CDR3 nucleotides: TGTGCCAGCAGCCCGGACAGGTCCTACGAGCAGTACTTC. Translation: CASSPDRSYEQYF.